This TCR beta chain is from a study of blood T cell repertoires in COVID-19 (dated by TCRdb to about 2020). Notes on the research overall: The collaborator samples originated in the United States, Italy and Spain and spanned the acute and convalescent phases of COVID-19. Sample metadata almost always included a de-identified subject ID, COVID-19 status, age in years and sex. The samples were drawn from the first 160 participants of the ongoing ImmuneRACE study and from some 1,300 subjects provided by 6 global collaborators. The prospective study material was composed of cDNA or gDNA derived from T cells, B-cell-depleted T cells, or PBMCs. Where available, HLA class I and class II types were obtained from metadata supplied by the sample provider rather than from assay-based typing. Deeply sampled blood TCRbeta repertoires from subjects exposed to, actively infected with, or recovered from COVID-19 were included in the dataset. A freely available public database, intended as a resource for researchers studying the immune response to SARS-CoV-2, is where the repertoires were released. What the work shows at the level of the full study, not this receptor alone: The amount of clinical and demographic metadata varied by source and participant and was provided uncurated.

A word on this clone: Its recognized antigen is unknown. Base qualities are not at hand, and no much larger clone is one base apart.

The immunoSEQ Assay, a bias-controlled multiplex PCR, was used to amplify TCRbeta CDR3 regions from genomic DNA. The authors' pipeline ran thus. Within the assay, amplification of reference gene primers was used to estimate how many nucleated cells each sample contained. To quantify the absolute abundance of each unique TCRbeta CDR3 rearrangement, sequence reads were collapsed and filtered. For each sample, productive Simpson clonality was calculated as the square root of Simpson's diversity index across productive rearrangements. This is the immuneACCESS table as TCRdb keeps it, with only in-frame sequences that have V and J called. A part of the clones is gone; compared with another copy, unresolved V genes explain less than half, and the rest is unexplained. The DNA was the basis for D and trimming; V, J and clone size are from that table. This sample holds about 200,000 clones; around 90% were observed only once. 2% to 2.5% of the sample goes to the ten largest clones.

Trimming removed 4 bases from V and 3 bases from J; the gene matches leave 13 bases unexplained. Including the terminal cysteine and phenylalanine, the CDR3 comprises 18 residues. Only CDR3 DNA is held: 54 bases, read in frame from base 1. Taken from the germline V gene, the CDR1 and CDR2 loops are MNHNS and SASEGT. Enrolling through a virtual design, the prospective study's participants ranged in age from roughly 18 to 89 years and lived across some 23 United States geographic areas. To assign participants to cohorts, the prospective study relied on clinical history that participants themselves reported in a screening survey and a study questionnaire. Recovered participants in ImmuneRACE Cohort 3 were defined as having two consecutive negative NP/OP PCR tests, clearance from a healthcare professional, or resolution of symptoms. In the prospective study, mobile phlebotomists collected whole blood, serum and a nasopharyngeal or oropharyngeal swab from each participant. Prospective study participants could optionally give additional blood draws and questionnaires over an approximately 2-month period. Before DNA extraction, prospective study blood samples were shipped either frozen or at room temperature.

The receptor's source is a woman younger than 45 who had recovered from COVID-19. The sample taken for sequencing was PBMCs or T cells enriched from blood (not recorded which). This chain joins TRBV6-1 to TRBJ2-7; the central 12 bases match TRBD2. The CDR3: CASSGPSGGVVRDYEQYF. The nucleotide sequence is given as TGTGCCAGCAGTGGCCCTAGCGGGGGGGTCGTACGGGACTACGAGCAGTACTTC.